The 13 T cell receptor beta chains below all came from one sample that was sequenced in a study of CD8 T cells in ankylosing spondylitis (dated by TCRdb to about 2017). Libraries were prepared through 5' RACE. The run used an Illumina HiSeq 2500. TCRdb reprocessed the public reads (quality trimming at Q25 with fastp, clone calling with MiXCR) and kept in-frame beta chains. Rows merge per CDR3 protein into single entries with the most common DNA and genes. The sample table lists 200,000 or so distinct CDR3 sequences, 13% of them with a count of one. About 11% of the sample is taken by the ten largest. Material for sequencing was blood, either unsorted or a sorted T cell fraction (not recorded which). These receptors originate from a female donor with ankylosing spondylitis or in good health (not recorded which).

This chain links TRBV29-1 with TRBJ2-3, with D tentatively TRBD1 or TRBD2 (5 bases each). This CDR3 has 13 amino acids. V was cut by 6 bases and J by 6 bases, with 16 bases left in between. Germline V gene data show CDR1 as SQVTM and CDR2 as ANQGSEA. The CDR3 bases are TGCAGCGTCCTCCGGGGCCCCGGGGATACGCAGTATTTT. Amino acids: CSVLRGPGDTQYF.

This clonotype has at least ten counts. This chain links TRBV5-1 with TRBJ1-1; D is possibly TRBD1 (6 bases). The V gene's germline CDR1 is SGHRS and CDR2 YFSETQ. This CDR3 region has 15 residues. Trimming pared 4 bases from V and 4 bases from J, leaving 17 bases between. The CDR3 coding sequence is TGCGCCAGCAGCGGGGGGACAAGCGAGGGCACTGAAGCTTTCTTT. Protein sequence: CASSGGTSEGTEAFF.

This clonotype was seen a few times. The chain employs TRBV6-1 and TRBJ2-1; 9 positions agree with TRBD2. The CDR3 has 16 residues. J was trimmed by 5 bases and V by 5 bases; bases with no gene match: 10. Germline loops: CDR1 MNHNS, CDR2 SASEGT. The CDR3 spells CASSKLGGLADNEQFF. As DNA, the CDR3 is TGTGCCAGCAGTAAACTTGGGGGACTAGCCGACAATGAGCAGTTCTTC.

This clonotype was recorded many times. This chain uses TRBV9 with TRBJ1-1; D remains unclear. Trimming left V 2 bases short and J 0 bases short, with 11 bases between. The CDR3 totals 15 residues. The V gene's germline CDR1 is SGDLS and CDR2 YYNGEE. Here the CDR3 DNA reads TGTGCCAGCAGCGTCGGCAACATTCTGAACACTGAAGCTTTCTTT. Translation: CASSVGNILNTEAFF.

This clonotype was found a few times. The chain carries TRBV7-9 and TRBJ2-3; perhaps D is TRBD1 or TRBD2 (5 bases each). Trimming removed 2 bases from V and 6 bases from J, with 12 bases in between. Looked up from germline, CDR1 is SEHNR and CDR2 is FQNEAQ (reference sequence). The length of the CDR3 is 14 residues. CDR3 sequence reads: CASSLTGGSDTQYF. The CDR3 DNA sequence: TGTGCCAGCAGCTTAACTGGGGGATCTGATACGCAGTATTTT.

This clonotype was detected ten times or more. V and J are TRBV12-3 or TRBV12-4 and TRBJ1-3; 9 bases map to TRBD1. The V gene end was trimmed by 6 bases and the J gene end by 5 bases; junction bases not matched to a gene: 2. The CDR3 runs to 13 residues. In DNA, the CDR3 is TGTGCCAGCAGACAGGGGGCTAGAAACACCATATATTTT. Its protein product is CASRQGARNTIYF.

The chain carries TRBV19 and TRBJ1-5, with D perhaps matching TRBD1 (6 bases). The CDR3 sequence is 14 residues long. CDR1 LNHDA and CDR2 SQIVND come from the germline V gene (reference sequence). V lost 2 bases to trimming and J lost 6 bases, with 11 bases between them. CDR3 amino acids: CASSIRQEGQPQHF. The CDR3 coding sequence is TGTGCCAGTAGTATACGACAGGAGGGTCAGCCCCAGCATTTT.

About this clonotype itself: The junction does not match germline at one end; this may be a read error. This rearrangement joins TRBV27 to TRBJ2-3; D ambiguous. This CDR3 has 12 amino acids. Germline loops: CDR1 MNHEY, CDR2 SMNVEV (reference sequence). CDR3 in DNA: TGTGCCAGCAGTTTCGGCACAGATGCGCAGTATTTT. Its translation is CASSFGTDAQYF.

This clonotype was picked up many times. The chain carries TRBV4-3 and TRBJ2-3, with D possibly being TRBD2 (5 bases). Germline V lookup: CDR1 LGHNA, CDR2 YSLEER. V lost 2 bases and J lost 5, with 20 bases in between. This CDR3 comprises 17 residues. In DNA form, the CDR3 reads TGCGCCAGCAGCCAACTCCCGGCTAGCCCGTTAAGAGATACGCAGTATTTT. Translated, it gives CASSQLPASPLRDTQYF.

This clonotype was seen at least ten times. The rearrangement uses TRBV20-1 and TRBJ2-1, with unresolved D. Germline lookup yields CDR1 DFQATT and CDR2 SNEGSKA (reference sequence). Between the trimmed V and J ends, which lost 3 bases and 7 bases, there was a span of 7 bases. The CDR3 runs 11 residues. CDR3: CSASGVNEQFF. The CDR3 DNA is TGCAGTGCTAGTGGAGTTAATGAGCAGTTCTTC.

This clonotype was counted at least ten times. The CDR3 region has the DNA TGTGCCAGCAGCACCAGACAGGGTAGAACCGGGGAGCTGTTTTTT. Translating gives CASSTRQGRTGELFF. The rearrangement links TRBV11-1 to TRBJ2-2, with 7 nucleotides matching TRBD1. The length of the CDR3 is 15 residues. V dropped 5 bases and J dropped 5; count of bases not matched to a gene: 8. CDR1 and CDR2 from the germline V gene are SGHAT and FQDESV (reference sequence).

This clonotype was seen only a few times. The chain links TRBV15 to TRBJ2-2, with D tentatively TRBD1 (6 bases). Germline V gives CDR1 LNHNV, CDR2 YYDKDF (reference sequence). This CDR3 is built from 14 residues. Trimming shortened V by 5 bases and J by 5 bases, and 12 bases separated the two germline ends. In DNA, the CDR3 is TGTGCCACCAGCCCAGTAGGGGGAACCGGGGAGCTGTTTTTT. It is translated as CATSPVGGTGELFF.

Many counts were recorded for this clonotype. This chain connects TRBV12-3 or TRBV12-4 to TRBJ1-5; D is undetermined. This CDR3 comprises 15 residues. Deletions cut 6 bases from V and 4 bases from J, with 16 bases between. CDR3 sequence (DNA): TGTGCCAGCAGCATTGGTGGACGGCATAATCAGCCCCAGCATTTT. This codes for CASSIGGRHNQPQHF.